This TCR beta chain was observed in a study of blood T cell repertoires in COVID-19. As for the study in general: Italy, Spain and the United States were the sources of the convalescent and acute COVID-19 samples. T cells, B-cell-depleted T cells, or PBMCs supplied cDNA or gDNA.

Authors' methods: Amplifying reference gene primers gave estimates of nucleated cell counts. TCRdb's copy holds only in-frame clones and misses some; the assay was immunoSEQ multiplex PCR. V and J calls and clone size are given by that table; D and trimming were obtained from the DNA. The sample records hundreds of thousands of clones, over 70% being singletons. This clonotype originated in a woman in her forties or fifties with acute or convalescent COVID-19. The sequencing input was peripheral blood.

CDR3 coding DNA: TGTGCCAGCAGTTTTGGGGCGACAGGGGCGGTAGAGACCCAGTACTTC. Translating gives CASSFGATGAVETQYF. The V call is TRBV28, the J call TRBJ2-5; 8 bases line up with TRBD1. The CDR3 sequence is 16 residues long. CDR1 and CDR2 (germline): MDHEN, SYDVKM. The trim removed 3 bases at V and 4 bases at J, leaving 10 bases unmatched.